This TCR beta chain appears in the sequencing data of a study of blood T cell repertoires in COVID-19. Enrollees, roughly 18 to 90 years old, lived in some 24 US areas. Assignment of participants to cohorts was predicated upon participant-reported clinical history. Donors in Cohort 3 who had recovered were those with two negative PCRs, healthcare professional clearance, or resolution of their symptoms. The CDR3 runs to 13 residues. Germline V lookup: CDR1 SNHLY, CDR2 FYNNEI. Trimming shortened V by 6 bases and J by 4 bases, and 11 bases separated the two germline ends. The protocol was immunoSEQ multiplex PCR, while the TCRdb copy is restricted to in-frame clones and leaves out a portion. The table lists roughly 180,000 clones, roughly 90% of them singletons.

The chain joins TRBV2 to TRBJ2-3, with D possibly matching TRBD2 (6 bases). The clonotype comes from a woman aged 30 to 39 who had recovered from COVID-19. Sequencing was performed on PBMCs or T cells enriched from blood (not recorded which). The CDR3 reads CASRRRDSDTQYF. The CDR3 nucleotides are TGTGCCAGCAGACGCAGGGACTCAGATACGCAGTATTTT.